This TCR beta chain was recorded in a study of T cell clonality in common variable immunodeficiency. This clone was picked up many times. No antigen is known for it. The read terminates 3 residues before the CDR3 end, so the remaining end is supplied by the germline J gene. Most patients and controls had Caucasian heritage. The CDR3 is 13 residues long. Study findings and constraints: Compared with healthy controls, CVID subjects showed increased TCRbeta clonality, mostly in about a third. T cell subpopulation sequencing would be needed to explain CVID clonality.

Equal genomic DNA amounts from CVID and control samples were sequenced. Data came from immunoSEQ multiplex PCR; TCRdb stores just in-frame clones and leaves some out. Sampling found roughly 29,000 clones, none seen once. The chain carries TRBV12-3 or TRBV12-4 and TRBJ1-2, with D possibly being TRBD1 (5 bases). This clonotype originated in a person between 18 and 75 years old in good health. The specimen was peripheral blood mononuclear cells. CDR3 protein: CASSLPGGSGYTF. The covered CDR3 bases are TGTGCCAGCAGCCTCCCGGGGGGAAGCGGC.